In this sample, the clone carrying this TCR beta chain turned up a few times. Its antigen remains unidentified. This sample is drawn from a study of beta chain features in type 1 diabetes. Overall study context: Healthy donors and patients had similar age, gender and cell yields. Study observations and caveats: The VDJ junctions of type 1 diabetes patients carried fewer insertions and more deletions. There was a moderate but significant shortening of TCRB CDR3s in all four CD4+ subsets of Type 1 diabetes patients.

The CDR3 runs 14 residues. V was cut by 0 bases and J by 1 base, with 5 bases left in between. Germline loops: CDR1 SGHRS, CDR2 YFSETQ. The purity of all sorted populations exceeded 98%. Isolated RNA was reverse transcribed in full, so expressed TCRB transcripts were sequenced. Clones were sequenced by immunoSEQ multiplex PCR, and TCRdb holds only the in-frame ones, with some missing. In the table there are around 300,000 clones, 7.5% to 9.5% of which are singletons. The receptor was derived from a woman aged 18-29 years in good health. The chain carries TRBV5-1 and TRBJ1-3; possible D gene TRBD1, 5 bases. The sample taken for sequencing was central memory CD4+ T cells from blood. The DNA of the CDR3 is TGCGCCAGCAGCTTGGGACAGTCTGGAAACACCATATATTTT. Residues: CASSLGQSGNTIYF. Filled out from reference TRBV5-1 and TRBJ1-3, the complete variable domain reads KAGVTQTPRYLIKTRGQQVTLSCSPISGHRSVSWYQQTPGQGLQFLFEYFSETQRNKGNFPGRFSGRQFSNSRSEMNVSTLELGDSALYLCASSLGQSGNTIYFGEGSWLTVV.